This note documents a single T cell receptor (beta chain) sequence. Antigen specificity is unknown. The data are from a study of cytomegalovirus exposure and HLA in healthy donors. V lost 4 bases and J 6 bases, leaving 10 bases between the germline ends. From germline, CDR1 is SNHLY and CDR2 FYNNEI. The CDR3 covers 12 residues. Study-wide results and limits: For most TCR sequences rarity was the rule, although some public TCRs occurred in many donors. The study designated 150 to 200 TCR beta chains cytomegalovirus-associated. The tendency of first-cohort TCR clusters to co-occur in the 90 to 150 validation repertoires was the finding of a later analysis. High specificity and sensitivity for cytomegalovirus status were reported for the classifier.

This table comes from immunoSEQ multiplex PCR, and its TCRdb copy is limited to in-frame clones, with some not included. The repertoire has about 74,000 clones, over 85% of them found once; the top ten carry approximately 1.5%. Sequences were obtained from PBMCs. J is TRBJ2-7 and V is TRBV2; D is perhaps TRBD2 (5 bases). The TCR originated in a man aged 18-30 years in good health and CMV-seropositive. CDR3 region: CASSGGVSEQYF. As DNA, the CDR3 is TGTGCCAGCAGTGGGGGAGTTAGCGAGCAGTACTTC.